These 25 T cell receptor beta chains originate from one sample sequenced in a study of T cell changes during pregnancy in multiple sclerosis. Clones were sequenced by immunoSEQ multiplex PCR, and TCRdb holds only the in-frame ones, with some missing. The sample holds 55,000 to 80,000 clones; 85% to 90% are singletons and the top ten take more than 8%. Specimen: peripheral blood, collected after pregnancy. All receptors come from a female donor in good health, enrolled as a control in a pregnancy study.

The chain carries TRBV6-6 and TRBJ2-7, with 7 bases matching TRBD2. The germline gives CDR1 MNHNY, CDR2 SVGAGI (reference sequence). This CDR3 contains 15 residues. V lost 6 bases, J lost 2 bases, and 10 bases stayed unmatched. CDR3 sequence reads: CASSLTSGAAYEQYF. In DNA, the CDR3 is TGTGCCAGCAGCTTGACCAGCGGGGCGGCCTACGAGCAGTACTTC.

This rearrangement joins TRBV2 to TRBJ2-2; no firm D call. CDR1 is SNHLY and CDR2 is FYNNEI in the germline V gene. The V gene lost 7 bases and the J gene lost 3 bases, with 12 bases spanning the gap. This CDR3 is 14 amino acids long. CDR3 loop: CASKPVRDTGELFF. The CDR3 DNA reads as TGTGCCAGCAAGCCCGTACGGGACACCGGGGAGCTGTTTTTT.

In this sample, this clone turned up many times. This rearrangement joins TRBV6-1 to TRBJ2-6, with TRBD1 matching over 8 bases. The CDR3 runs 17 residues. Germline CDR1 and CDR2: MNHNS and SASEGT. Losses at the gene ends were 3 bases for V and 2 bases for J; bases not matched to a gene: 6. The CDR3 loop is CASSEFQGAAGANVLTF. CDR3 DNA: TGTGCCAGCAGTGAGTTCCAGGGGGCGGCTGGGGCCAACGTCCTGACTTTC.

This chain joins TRBV6-1 and TRBJ2-1; TRBD2 is a possible D gene (5 bases). Germline CDR1 is MNHNS and CDR2 is SASEGT. The CDR3 covers 13 residues. V was trimmed by 3 bases and J by 7 bases, leaving 10 bases between them. CDR3 amino acids: CASSETRRNEQFF. Here the CDR3 DNA reads TGTGCCAGCAGTGAGACAAGGAGGAATGAGCAGTTCTTC.

The chain is built from TRBV7-9 and TRBJ1-2; the match to TRBD1 covers 10 bases. J was trimmed by 8 bases and V by 2 bases; bases with no gene match: 8. Germline V gene data show CDR1 as SEHNR and CDR2 as FQNEAQ (reference sequence). This CDR3 is built from 15 residues. CDR3 in DNA: TGTGCCAGCAGCTTATTAGGGACAGGGGTAGAAGGCTACACCTTC. This translates into CASSLLGTGVEGYTF.

This clone was counted a single time. The gene calls are TRBV9 and TRBJ1-2; D ambiguous. This CDR3 spans 13 amino acids. V was shortened by 0 bases and J by 7 bases, with 10 bases between the two germline ends. CDR1 and CDR2 (germline): SGDLS, YYNGEE. CDR3 nucleotide sequence: TGTGCCAGCAGCGTAGCTGGACTGAGTGGCTACACCTTC. As protein: CASSVAGLSGYTF.

The chain has TRBV4-1 and TRBJ2-6; no definite D call. Looked up from germline, CDR1 is MGHRA and CDR2 is YSYEKL. CDR3 length equals 16 residues. Trimming stripped 1 base from V and 0 bases from J, with 7 bases between. The CDR3 DNA reads TGCGCCAGCAGCCAAGCTGTGAGCTCTGGGGCCAACGTCCTGACTTTC. Its protein is CASSQAVSSGANVLTF.

The chain has TRBV18 and TRBJ2-5; TRBD2 might be the D (6 bases). Germline loops: CDR1 KGHSH, CDR2 LQKENI. The V end was cut by 1 base, the J end by 2 bases, with 8 bases between. The CDR3 consists of 14 residues. This CDR3 reads CASSPREAQETQYF. The CDR3, as DNA: TGTGCCAGCTCACCACGGGAGGCGCAAGAGACCCAGTACTTC.

In DNA, the CDR3 is TGTGCTCGAACCGGGACAGGGAGAACCGGGGAGCTGTTTTTT. This gives the protein CARTGTGRTGELFF. This rearrangement joins TRBV30 to TRBJ2-2; 9 bases match TRBD1. The CDR3 extends over 14 amino acids. Germline V gives CDR1 GTSNPN, CDR2 SVGIG (reference sequence).

V gene TRBV2 combines with J gene TRBJ2-5; 12 bases map to TRBD2. Trimming took 5 bases from V and 5 from J; bases not matched to a gene: 6. The CDR3 has 15 residues. Germline-derived CDR1 and CDR2 are SNHLY and FYNNEI. This CDR3 reads CASSSRTSGTETQYF. In DNA form, the CDR3 reads TGTGCCAGCAGTTCTAGGACTAGCGGGACCGAGACCCAGTACTTC.

The J gene is TRBJ1-4, the V gene TRBV27; 7 nucleotides line up with TRBD1. CDR1 MNHEY and CDR2 SMNVEV come from the germline V gene (reference sequence). CDR3 length equals 15 residues. The V gene end was trimmed by 0 bases and the J gene end by 6 bases; junction bases not matched to a gene: 4. CDR3 amino acids: CASSLSFRGDEKLFF. In DNA, the CDR3 is TGTGCCAGCAGTTTATCCTTCAGGGGGGATGAAAAACTGTTTTTT.

The chain has TRBV27 and TRBJ1-5; possibly TRBD1 for D (5 bases). Germline-derived CDR1 and CDR2 are MNHEY and SMNVEV (reference sequence). CDR3 length: 15 residues. V dropped 5 bases and J dropped 7 bases, with 18 bases sitting between them. The CDR3 reads CASSPSRQGVQPQHF. The CDR3 nucleotides read TGTGCCAGCAGTCCCTCCCGCCAGGGTGTCCAGCCCCAGCATTTT.

V gene TRBV2 combines with J gene TRBJ2-2, with 7 bases aligning to TRBD2. V lost 9 bases, J lost 4 bases, and 5 bases stayed unmatched. The CDR3 loop spans 13 amino acids. Germline V gene lookup returns CDR1 SNHLY and CDR2 FYNNEI. CDR3 bases: TGTGCCAGTAGAGCGGGACTCACCGGGGAGCTGTTTTTT. Its protein product is CASRAGLTGELFF.

The chain is built from TRBV9 and TRBJ2-7; 8 bases are a match to TRBD2. Germline V gene data show CDR1 as SGDLS and CDR2 as YYNGEE. The CDR3 loop spans 15 amino acids. The V and J ends lost 0 bases and 4 bases, in that order; junction bases with no gene match: 6. Here the CDR3 reads CASSVASGGWYEQYF. The CDR3 DNA follows: TGTGCCAGCAGCGTAGCCAGCGGGGGATGGTACGAGCAGTACTTC.

The rearrangement uses TRBV10-3 and TRBJ1-6; 8 nucleotides match TRBD1. Germline V lookup: CDR1 ENHRY, CDR2 SYGVKD. Trimming removed 2 bases from V and 6 bases from J; junction bases left unmatched: 3. This CDR3 has 15 residues. The CDR3 nucleotides are TGTGCCATCAGTGAGATCGGGACAGGTAATTCACCCCTCCACTTT. Its translation is CAISEIGTGNSPLHF.

This clone was picked up one time. The rearrangement links TRBV30 to TRBJ1-2; D ambiguous. The germline V gene encodes CDR1 GTSNPN and CDR2 SVGIG (reference sequence). V shed 2 bases and J shed 2 bases, with 9 bases lying between them. CDR3 length: 13 amino acids. This CDR3 reads CAWSQTGNYGYTF. The CDR3 DNA reads as TGTGCCTGGAGTCAGACGGGAAACTATGGCTACACCTTC.

This clone was seen only a few times. This chain uses TRBV4-1 with TRBJ1-2; D uncertain. CDR1 and CDR2 from the germline V gene are MGHRA and YSYEKL. The CDR3 sequence is 15 residues long. Trimming took 0 bases from V and 4 from J, leaving 12 bases between them. The CDR3 DNA sequence: TGCGCCAGCAGCCAAGATGTTGCAGGACTCTATGGCTACACCTTC. This codes for CASSQDVAGLYGYTF.

The rearrangement uses TRBV10-2 and TRBJ1-6; D ambiguous. Germline V gene data show CDR1 as WSHSY and CDR2 as SAAADI. This CDR3 is 17 amino acids long. V was pared by 0 bases and J by 5 bases, with 14 bases between. The CDR3 loop reads CASSESLHRVNNSPLHF. CDR3 in DNA: TGCGCCAGCAGTGAGTCCCTCCACCGAGTTAATAATTCACCCCTCCACTTT.

The chain is built from TRBV11-2 and TRBJ1-1; D is unclear. The CDR3 extends over 13 amino acids. V was cut by 3 bases and J by 4 bases, with 9 bases left in between. Germline V gives CDR1 SGHAT, CDR2 FQNNGV. This CDR3 is CASSFREGTEAFF. As DNA, the CDR3 is TGTGCCAGCAGCTTCCGGGAGGGCACTGAAGCTTTCTTT.

The chain combines TRBV12-1 with TRBJ1-5; the table assigns TRBD1, which was not confirmed against the DNA. TRBV12-1 is labeled a pseudogene. This CDR3 contains 19 residues. The CDR3: CASSFASSAGGRGNQPQHF. CDR3 in DNA: TGTGCCAGCAGCTTTGCTTCTTCGGCAGGGGGCCGGGGCAATCAGCCCCAGCATTTT.

There are a few counts of this clone. The sample carries other DNA sequences with the same CDR3. V is TRBV18 and J is TRBJ1-1; no firm D call. Germline-derived CDR1 and CDR2 are KGHSH and LQKENI. The ends were cut back, 1 base at V and 0 bases at J, with 6 bases in the middle. The CDR3 consists of 14 residues. In DNA form, the CDR3 reads TGTGCCAGCTCACCACTCGCAGTGAACACTGAAGCTTTCTTT. Translated: CASSPLAVNTEAFF. Filled out from reference TRBV18 and TRBJ1-1, the complete variable domain reads NAGVMQNPRHLVRRRGQEARLRCSPMKGHSHVYWYRQLPEEGLKFMVYLQKENIIDESGMPKERFSAEFPKEGPSILRIQQVVRGDSAAYFCASSPLAVNTEAFFGQGTRLTVV.

This chain links TRBV10-3 with TRBJ2-5; 10 nucleotides line up with TRBD1. The V segment lost 3 bases and the J segment 3 bases; nucleotides outside the gene matches: 7. CDR1 is ENHRY and CDR2 is SYGVKD in the germline V gene. The CDR3 is made up of 16 amino acids. The CDR3 here is CAISERTGTGEETQYF. The CDR3 coding sequence is TGTGCCATCAGTGAACGAACCGGGACAGGGGAAGAGACCCAGTACTTC.

The gene calls are TRBV6-1 and TRBJ2-5; D possibly corresponds to TRBD2 (6 bases). This CDR3 is 14 amino acids long. V was trimmed by 0 bases and J by 7 bases, leaving 12 bases between them. Per the germline V gene, CDR1 is MNHNS and CDR2 is SASEGT. The CDR3 loop reads CASSEAWDSRTQYF. CDR3 in DNA: TGTGCCAGCAGTGAAGCGTGGGACTCCAGGACCCAGTACTTC.

This chain uses TRBV5-5 with TRBJ2-7; 10 bases map to TRBD2. Losses at the gene ends were 0 bases for V and 4 bases for J; bases not matched to a gene: 7. The length of the CDR3 is 16 residues. Germline lookup yields CDR1 SGHKS and CDR2 YYEKEE (reference sequence). The CDR3 here is CASSLGLAGALYEQYF. In DNA form, the CDR3 reads TGTGCCAGCAGCTTGGGGCTAGCGGGAGCGTTGTACGAGCAGTACTTC.

The chain has TRBV7-2 and TRBJ1-5, with 7 bases matching TRBD1. In germline, CDR1 is SGHTA, CDR2 FQGNSA. The V segment lost 4 bases and the J segment 8 bases; nucleotides outside the gene matches: 11. This CDR3 contains 15 residues. CDR3 DNA: TGTGCCAGCAGCTCCAAACACAGGGGCCTAGAGCCCCAGCATTTT. Protein product: CASSSKHRGLEPQHF.